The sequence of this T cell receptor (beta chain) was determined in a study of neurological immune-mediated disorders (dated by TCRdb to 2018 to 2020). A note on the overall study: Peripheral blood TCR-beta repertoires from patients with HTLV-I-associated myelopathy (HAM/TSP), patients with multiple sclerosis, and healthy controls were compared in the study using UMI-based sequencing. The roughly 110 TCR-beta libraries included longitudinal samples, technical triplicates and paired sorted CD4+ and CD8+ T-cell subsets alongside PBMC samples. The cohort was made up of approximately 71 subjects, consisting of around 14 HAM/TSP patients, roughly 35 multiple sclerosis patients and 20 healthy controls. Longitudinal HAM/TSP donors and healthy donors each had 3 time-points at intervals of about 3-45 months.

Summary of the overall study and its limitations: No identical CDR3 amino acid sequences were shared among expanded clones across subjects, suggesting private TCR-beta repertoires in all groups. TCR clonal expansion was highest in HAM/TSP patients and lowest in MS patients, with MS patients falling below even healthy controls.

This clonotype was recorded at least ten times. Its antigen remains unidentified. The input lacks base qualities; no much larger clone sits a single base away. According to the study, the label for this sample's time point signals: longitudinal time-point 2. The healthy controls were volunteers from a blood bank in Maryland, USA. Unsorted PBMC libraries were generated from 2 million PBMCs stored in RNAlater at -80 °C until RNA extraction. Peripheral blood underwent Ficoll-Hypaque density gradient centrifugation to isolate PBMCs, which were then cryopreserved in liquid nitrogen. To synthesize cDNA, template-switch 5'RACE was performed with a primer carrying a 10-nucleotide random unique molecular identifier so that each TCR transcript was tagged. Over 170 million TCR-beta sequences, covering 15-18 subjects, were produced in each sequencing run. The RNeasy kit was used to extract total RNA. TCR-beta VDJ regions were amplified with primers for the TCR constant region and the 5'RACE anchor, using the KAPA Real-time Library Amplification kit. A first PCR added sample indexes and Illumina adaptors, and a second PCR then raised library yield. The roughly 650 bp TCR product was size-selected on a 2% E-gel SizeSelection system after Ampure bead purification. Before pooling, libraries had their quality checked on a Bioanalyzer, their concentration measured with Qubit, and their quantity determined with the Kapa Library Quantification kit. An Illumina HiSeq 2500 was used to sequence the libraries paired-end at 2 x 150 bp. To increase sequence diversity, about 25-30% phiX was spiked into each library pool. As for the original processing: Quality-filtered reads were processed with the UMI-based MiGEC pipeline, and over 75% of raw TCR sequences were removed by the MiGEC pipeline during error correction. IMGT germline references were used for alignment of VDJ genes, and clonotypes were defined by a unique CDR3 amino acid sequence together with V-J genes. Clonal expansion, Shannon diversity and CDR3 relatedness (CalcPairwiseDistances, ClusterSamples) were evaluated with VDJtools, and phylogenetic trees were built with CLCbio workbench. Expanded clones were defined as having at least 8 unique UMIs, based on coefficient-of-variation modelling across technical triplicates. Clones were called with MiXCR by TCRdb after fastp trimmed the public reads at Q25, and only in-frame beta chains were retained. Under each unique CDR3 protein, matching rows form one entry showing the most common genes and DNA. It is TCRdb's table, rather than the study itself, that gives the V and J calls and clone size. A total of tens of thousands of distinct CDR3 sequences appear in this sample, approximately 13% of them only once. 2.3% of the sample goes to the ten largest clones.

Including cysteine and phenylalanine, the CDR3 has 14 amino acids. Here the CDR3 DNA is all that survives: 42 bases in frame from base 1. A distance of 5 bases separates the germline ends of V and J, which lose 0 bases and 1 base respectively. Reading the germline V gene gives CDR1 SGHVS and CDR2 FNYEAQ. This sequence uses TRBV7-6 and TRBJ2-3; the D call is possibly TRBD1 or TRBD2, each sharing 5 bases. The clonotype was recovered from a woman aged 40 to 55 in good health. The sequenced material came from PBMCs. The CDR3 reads CASSLAGGTDTQYF. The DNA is TGTGCCAGCAGCTTAGCGGGGGGCACAGATACGCAGTATTTT.